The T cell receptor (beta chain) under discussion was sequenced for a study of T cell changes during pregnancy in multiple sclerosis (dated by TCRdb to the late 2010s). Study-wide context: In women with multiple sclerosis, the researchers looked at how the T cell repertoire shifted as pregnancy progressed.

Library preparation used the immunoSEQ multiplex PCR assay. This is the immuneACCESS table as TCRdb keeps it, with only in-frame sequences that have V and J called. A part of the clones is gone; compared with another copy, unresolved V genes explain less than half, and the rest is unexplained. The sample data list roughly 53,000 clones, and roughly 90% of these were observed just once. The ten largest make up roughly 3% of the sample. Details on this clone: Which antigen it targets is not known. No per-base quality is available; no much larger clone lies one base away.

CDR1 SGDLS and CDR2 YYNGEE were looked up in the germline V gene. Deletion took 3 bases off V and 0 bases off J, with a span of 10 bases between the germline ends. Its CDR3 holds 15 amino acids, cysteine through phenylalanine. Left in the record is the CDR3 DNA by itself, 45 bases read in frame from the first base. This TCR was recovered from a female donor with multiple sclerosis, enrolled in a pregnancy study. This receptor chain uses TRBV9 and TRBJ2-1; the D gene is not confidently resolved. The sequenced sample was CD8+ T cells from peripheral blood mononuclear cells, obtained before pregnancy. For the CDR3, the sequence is CASSEDLYSYNEQFF. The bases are TGTGCCAGCAGCGAAGACTTGTACTCCTACAATGAGCAGTTCTTC.